This T cell receptor (beta chain) emerged from a study of T cells in Graves' hyperthyroidism and ophthalmopathy. The study, taken as a whole, reports: The blood repertoire included most of the expanded thyroid clonotypes above 0.001.

Details on this clonotype: Its antigen is unidentified.

Diagnoses used clinical symptoms, serum thyroxine and TRAb, thyroid ultrasound and orbital computed tomography. The CDR3 has 13 residues. Germline V gene data show CDR1 as SGHTA and CDR2 as FQGNSA. With 8 bases clipped from V and 7 bases from J, the junction kept 10 bases outside the gene matches. RNA transcripts served as the template for amplifying TCR beta CDR3 regions. With the HTBI primer set, the TCR CDR3 went through a first round of RT-PCR. MiXCR, run by TCRdb on the multiplex PCR reads, gives a single entry per CDR3 protein. Altogether hundreds of thousands of distinct CDR3 sequences are present, approximately 42% being singletons, with the ten largest covering about 7%.

This chain joins TRBV7-2 and TRBJ2-5, with 7 bases that match TRBD1. This receptor was obtained from an adult man with Graves' disease, either hyperthyroidism or ophthalmopathy (not recorded which). Sample: peripheral blood or thyroid tissue (not recorded which). The CDR3 loop reads CASETGFEGTQYF. The CDR3 nucleotides read TGTGCCAGCGAGACAGGGTTCGAGGGGACCCAGTACTTC.